Sequencing of this T cell receptor (beta chain) was carried out in a study of cytomegalovirus exposure and HLA in healthy donors. Study overall: The approximately 120 validation repertoires used the same platform as the approximately 670 first-cohort repertoires, a later analysis reported.

Between the trimmed V and J ends, which lost 0 bases and 5 bases, there was a span of 11 bases. Germline lookup yields CDR1 LGHNA and CDR2 YSLEER. CDR3 length: 15 residues. The protocol was immunoSEQ multiplex PCR, while the TCRdb copy is restricted to in-frame clones and leaves out a portion. In the table there are about 170,000 clones, about 90% of which are singletons. This receptor was identified in a woman aged 30 to 39 in good health and CMV-seronegative. V gene TRBV4-3 combines with J gene TRBJ1-5; D is unclear. The source material was PBMCs. CDR3 bases: TGCGCCAGCAGCCAAGATCTTTATACCGATCAGCCCCAGCATTTT. Protein product: CASSQDLYTDQPQHF.